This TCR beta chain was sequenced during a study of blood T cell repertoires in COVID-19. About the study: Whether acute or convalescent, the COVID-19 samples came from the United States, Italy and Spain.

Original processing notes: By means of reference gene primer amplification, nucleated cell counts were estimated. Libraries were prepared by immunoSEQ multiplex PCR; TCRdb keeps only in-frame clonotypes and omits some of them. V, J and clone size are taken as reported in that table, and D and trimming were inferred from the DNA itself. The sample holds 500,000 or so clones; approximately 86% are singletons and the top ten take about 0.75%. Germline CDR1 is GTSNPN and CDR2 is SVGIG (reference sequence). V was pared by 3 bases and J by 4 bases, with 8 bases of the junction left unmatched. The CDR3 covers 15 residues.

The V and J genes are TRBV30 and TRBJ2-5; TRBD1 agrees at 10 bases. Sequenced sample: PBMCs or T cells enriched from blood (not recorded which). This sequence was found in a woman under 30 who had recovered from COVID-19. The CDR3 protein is CAWRPGTGEGETQYF. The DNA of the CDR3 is TGTGCCTGGAGGCCAGGGACAGGGGAAGGAGAGACCCAGTACTTC. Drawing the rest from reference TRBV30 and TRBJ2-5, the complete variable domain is SQTIHQWPATLVQPVGSPLSLECTVEGTSNPNLYWYRQAAGRGLQLLFYSVGIGQISSEVPQNLSASRPQDRQFILSSKKLLLSDSGFYLCAWRPGTGEGETQYFGPGTRLLVL.